Each of the 5 T cell receptor beta chains below was sequenced from the same sample in a study of response to subunit inactivated influenza vaccine. One entry per CDR3 protein, called by TCRdb with MiXCR from the RT-PCR reads. The sample includes hundreds of thousands of distinct CDR3 sequences, around 16% of them seen just once. The specimen comprised PBMCs from blood, sampled 12 days after vaccination. These receptors originate from a man between 50 and 59 years old who received an inactivated influenza vaccine.

The rearrangement joins TRBV20-1 to TRBJ2-1; 8 bases fit TRBD1. The CDR3 spans 14 residues. Germline CDR1 and CDR2: DFQATT and SNEGSKA (reference sequence). The junction had 5 bases not matched to a gene; V was cut back by 0 bases and J by 7 bases. The CDR3 bases are TGCAGTGCTAGAGATCTAGACAGGGGTAATGAGCAGTTCTTC. Translation: CSARDLDRGNEQFF.

There are a few counts of this clonotype. The chain has TRBV28 and TRBJ1-4; TRBD1 matches at 10 bases. This CDR3 spans 14 amino acids. Germline CDR1 is MDHEN and CDR2 is SYDVKM. Trimming at V came to 5 bases and at J to 7 bases, leaving 4 bases not matched to a gene. CDR3 DNA: TGTGCCAGCAGTATTGGGGACAGGGGTGAAAAACTGTTTTTT. Amino acids: CASSIGDRGEKLFF.

V gene TRBV5-1 combines with J gene TRBJ2-7; 8 bases align to TRBD1. The CDR3 contains 14 residues. Germline values: CDR1 SGHRS, CDR2 YFSETQ. V was clipped by 6 bases and J by 3 bases; unmatched bases: 8. In nucleotides, the CDR3 is TGCGCCAGCACAACGGGACAGGCTAACTACGAGCAGTACTTC. Amino acid sequence: CASTTGQANYEQYF.

This clonotype has more than one count but fewer than ten. This rearrangement joins TRBV20-1 to TRBJ2-5; possibly TRBD2 for D (7 bases). The germline V gene encodes CDR1 DFQATT and CDR2 SNEGSKA (reference sequence). This CDR3 has 15 amino acids. Trimming stripped 5 bases from V and 0 bases from J, with 16 bases between. CDR3 bases: TGCAGTGCTCAGGGGCGGGAGTGGTACCAAGAGACCCAGTACTTC. Translated, it gives CSAQGREWYQETQYF.

The CDR3 is CSAPVAGGRTGELFF. As DNA, the CDR3 is TGCAGTGCTCCCGTAGCGGGAGGTAGAACCGGGGAGCTGTTTTTT. The chain couples TRBV20-1 to TRBJ2-2; 10 bases map to TRBD2. Germline-derived CDR1 and CDR2 are DFQATT and SNEGSKA (reference sequence). The CDR3 is made up of 15 amino acids. V shed 5 bases and J 5 bases; nucleotides not matched to a gene: 8.